This T cell receptor (beta chain) derives from a study of T cell responses to AZD1222 COVID-19 vaccine. General study findings and limits: Spike-specific TCR repertoires showed rising breadth and depth after two AZD1222 doses. Clonal diversity was possibly underestimated; the donors were predominantly white British and more often female. Repertoire collection took place solely once the T cell response had peaked.

Clones were read by immunoSEQ multiplex PCR, and TCRdb kept only the in-frame ones, dropping some. The repertoire includes approximately 82,000 clones, more than 85% of them detected once, and around 4.9% sits in the top ten. The germline gives CDR1 MDHEN, CDR2 SYDVKM. The CDR3 has 15 amino acids. V was trimmed by 2 bases and J by 1 base, leaving 11 bases between them. Comment on this clone: The antigen is undetermined.

The sample here was peripheral blood, taken on day 0 of AZD1222 vaccination. The sequence was obtained from an adult in good health. The chain links TRBV28 to TRBJ1-1; D is unresolved. CDR3: CASSLILYQNTEAFF. The CDR3 coding sequence is TGTGCCAGCAGTTTAATCCTTTATCAGAACACTGAAGCTTTCTTT.